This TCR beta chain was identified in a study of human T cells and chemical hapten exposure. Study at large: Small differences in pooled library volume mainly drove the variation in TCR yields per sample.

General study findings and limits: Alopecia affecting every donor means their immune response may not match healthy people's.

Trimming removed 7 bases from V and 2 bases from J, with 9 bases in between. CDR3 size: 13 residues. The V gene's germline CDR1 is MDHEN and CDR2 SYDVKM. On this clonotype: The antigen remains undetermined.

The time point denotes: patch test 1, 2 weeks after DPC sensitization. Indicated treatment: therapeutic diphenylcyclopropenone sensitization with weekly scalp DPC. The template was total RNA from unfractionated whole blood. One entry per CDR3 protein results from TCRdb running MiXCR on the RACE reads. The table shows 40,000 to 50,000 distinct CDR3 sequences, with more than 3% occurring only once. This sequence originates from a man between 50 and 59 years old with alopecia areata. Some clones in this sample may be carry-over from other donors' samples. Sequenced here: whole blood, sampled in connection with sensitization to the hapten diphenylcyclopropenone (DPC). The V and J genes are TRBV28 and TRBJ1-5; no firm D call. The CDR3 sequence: CASTIVGNQPQHF. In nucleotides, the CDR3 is TGTGCCAGCACCATAGTGGGCAATCAGCCCCAGCATTTT.